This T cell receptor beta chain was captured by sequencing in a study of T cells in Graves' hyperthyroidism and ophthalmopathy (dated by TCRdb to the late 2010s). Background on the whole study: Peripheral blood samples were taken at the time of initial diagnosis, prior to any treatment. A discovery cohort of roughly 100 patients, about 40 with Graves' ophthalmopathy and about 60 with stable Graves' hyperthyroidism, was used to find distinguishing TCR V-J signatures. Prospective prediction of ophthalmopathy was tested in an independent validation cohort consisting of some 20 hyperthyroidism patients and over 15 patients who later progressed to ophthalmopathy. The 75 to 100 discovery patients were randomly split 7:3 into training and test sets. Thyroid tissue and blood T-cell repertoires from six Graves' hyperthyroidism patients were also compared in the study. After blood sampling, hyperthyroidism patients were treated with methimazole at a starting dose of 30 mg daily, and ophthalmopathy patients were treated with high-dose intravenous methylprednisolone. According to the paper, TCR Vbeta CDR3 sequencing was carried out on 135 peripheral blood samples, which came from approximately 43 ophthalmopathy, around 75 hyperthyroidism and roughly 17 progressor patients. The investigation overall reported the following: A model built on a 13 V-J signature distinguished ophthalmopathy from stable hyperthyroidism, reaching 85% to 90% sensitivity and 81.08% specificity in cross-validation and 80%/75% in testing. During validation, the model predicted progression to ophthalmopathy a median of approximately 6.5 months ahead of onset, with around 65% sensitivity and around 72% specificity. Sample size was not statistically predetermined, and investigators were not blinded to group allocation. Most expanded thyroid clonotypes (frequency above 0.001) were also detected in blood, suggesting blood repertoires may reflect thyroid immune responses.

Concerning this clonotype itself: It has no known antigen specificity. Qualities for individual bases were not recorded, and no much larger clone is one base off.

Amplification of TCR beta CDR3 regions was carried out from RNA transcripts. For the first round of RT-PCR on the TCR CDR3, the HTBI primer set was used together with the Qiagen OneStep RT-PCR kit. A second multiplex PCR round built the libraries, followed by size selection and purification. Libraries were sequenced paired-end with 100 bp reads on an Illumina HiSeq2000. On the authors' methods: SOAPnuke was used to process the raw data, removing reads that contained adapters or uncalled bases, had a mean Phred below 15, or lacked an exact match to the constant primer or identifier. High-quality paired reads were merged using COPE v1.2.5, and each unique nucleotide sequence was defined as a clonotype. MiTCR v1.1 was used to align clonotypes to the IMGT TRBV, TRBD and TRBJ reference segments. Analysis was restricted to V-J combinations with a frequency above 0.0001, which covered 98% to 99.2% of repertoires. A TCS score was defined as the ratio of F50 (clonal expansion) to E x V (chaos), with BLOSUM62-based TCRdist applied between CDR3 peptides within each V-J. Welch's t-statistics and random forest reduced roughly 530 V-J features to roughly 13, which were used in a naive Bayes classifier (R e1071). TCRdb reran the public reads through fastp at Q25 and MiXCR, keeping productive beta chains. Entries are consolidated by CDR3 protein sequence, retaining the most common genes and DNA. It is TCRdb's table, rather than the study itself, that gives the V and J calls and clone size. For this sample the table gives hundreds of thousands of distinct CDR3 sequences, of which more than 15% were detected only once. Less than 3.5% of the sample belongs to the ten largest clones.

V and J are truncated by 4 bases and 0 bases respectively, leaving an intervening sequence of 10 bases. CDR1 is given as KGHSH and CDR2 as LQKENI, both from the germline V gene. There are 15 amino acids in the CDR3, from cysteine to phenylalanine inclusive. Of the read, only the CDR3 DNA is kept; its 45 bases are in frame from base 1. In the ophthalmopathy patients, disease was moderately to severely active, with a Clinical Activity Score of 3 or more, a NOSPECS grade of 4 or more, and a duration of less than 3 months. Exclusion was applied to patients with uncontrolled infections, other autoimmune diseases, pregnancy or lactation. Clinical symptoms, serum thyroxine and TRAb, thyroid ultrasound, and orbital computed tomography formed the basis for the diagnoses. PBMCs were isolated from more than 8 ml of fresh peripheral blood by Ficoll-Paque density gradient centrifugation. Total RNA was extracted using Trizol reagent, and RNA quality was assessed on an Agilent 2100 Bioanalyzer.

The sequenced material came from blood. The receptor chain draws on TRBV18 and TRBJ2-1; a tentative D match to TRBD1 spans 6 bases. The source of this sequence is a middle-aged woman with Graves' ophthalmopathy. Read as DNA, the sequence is TGTGCCAGCTCACGGACAGTTATCTCCTACAATGAGCAGTTCTTC. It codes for CASSRTVISYNEQFF.